This TCR beta chain was obtained from a study of T cell responses to AZD1222 COVID-19 vaccine (dated by TCRdb to about 2021). Regarding the complete study: TCR sequencing covered some 240 trial participants: 200 to 220 given two doses of AZD1222 and around 26 given two doses of MenACWY control vaccine. Trial participants were enrolled by age into subgroups of 18-55, 56-69 and 70-plus years, and 148, 28 and 57 TCR-sequenced participants, respectively, were included in these subgroups. Here is what the overall study found, with its caveats: Epitopes outside the regions mutated in the B.1.351 and B.1.1.7 variants were reportedly recognized by nearly half of the unique spike-specific TCRs. The 56-69-year group was small, and its depth increase did not reach significance, likely because of low power. Because no day 14 peak-response samples were available, repertoires were characterized only after the peak T cell response. Conclusions about previously exposed vaccinees are limited because only six or seven AZD1222 recipients were SARS-CoV-2 seropositive at baseline. Vaccine-associated CD4 TCRs spanned the whole spike protein, with dominant responses in regions 160-218 and 743-854. After two AZD1222 doses, spike-specific TCR breadth and depth were significantly higher than at day 0 and than in MenACWY recipients. Most participants were white British and females outnumbered males, and the authors suggested that clonal diversity may have been underestimated.

CDR1 and CDR2 (ENHRY, SYGVKD) derive from the germline V gene. From the cysteine up to the phenylalanine, the CDR3 has a length of 11 residues. The only DNA kept is the CDR3, 33 bases in frame from the first base. V is pared back by 3 bases and J by 4 bases, with 3 bases lying between the germline termini. The CDR3 regions of human TCRbeta chains were analyzed by immunosequencing. Under the source paper's analysis protocol: Repertoire TCRs were checked for matches against a reference library of SARS-CoV-2-specific TCRs that had been generated using the MIRA antigen-specificity platform. Breadth was defined as the fraction of unique TCRs that were SARS-CoV-2-associated, and depth was defined as the fraction of total T cells that were SARS-CoV-2-associated. Each spike-specific TCR was assigned to its reactive spike region and to a CD4 or CD8 class using the MIRA data. Log10-transformed breadth and depth values were compared by one-way ANOVA with Sidak's multiple comparisons tests. Entries here come from immuneACCESS through TCRdb and include only in-frame sequences with V and J called. Some clones fail to appear in such tables; in the studies checked, an unresolved V gene covers under half of the shortfall, and the cause of the remainder is unknown. D and trimming were read from the DNA, whereas the V and J calls and clone size are those reported in that table. This sample holds tens of thousands of clones; 80% were observed only once. The ten most abundant clones make up approximately 5% of the sample.

As to this clone: Its antigen is unknown. Base-call qualities are not available, and no considerably larger clone is one nucleotide away.

This specimen's time point label, per the study, means: about 28 days (+/-7) after the second vaccine dose. AZD1222 recipients with second doses at about 4 weeks or about 12 weeks were pooled, because spike-specific TCR depth and breadth did not differ between schedules. Vaccinee samples came from UK trials COV001 and COV002, including a single-blind randomized controlled phase 2/3 trial of AZD1222 (ChAdOx1 nCoV-19) in healthy adults. For TCRbeta chain sequencing, PBMC samples from trial participants were taken at day 0 and at day 28 after the second dose. The specimen was peripheral blood, collected 28 days after the second AZD1222 dose. Recombination connected TRBV10-3 to TRBJ1-2, with an unclear D gene assignment. This clonotype was sampled from an adult who received the AZD1222 COVID-19 vaccine. The DNA sequence is given as TGTGCCATCAGTGACGTCTATGGCTACACCTTC. Translated, this is CAISDVYGYTF.